Listed below are T cell receptor beta chains from one sample, sequenced in a study of T cell responses to AZD1222 COVID-19 vaccine. Clones were read by immunoSEQ multiplex PCR, and TCRdb kept only the in-frame ones, dropping some. The sample carries about 110,000 clones, roughly nine tenths recorded once. This specimen consisted of peripheral blood, obtained on day 0 of AZD1222 vaccination. The origin of the receptors is an adult in good health. Each CDR3 is given with its conserved first and last residue. The order of the fields is clone size, V gene, J gene, D gene, CDR3 protein, CDR3 DNA. D genes are given only for firm matches. Size is stated for part of the rows, as once, few or many counts, or as a class when the clone is expanded.

once	TRBV5-1	TRBJ2-5	TRBD2	CASSPGLAGAETQYF	TGCGCCAGCAGCCCCGGACTAGCGGGGGCGGAGACCCAGTACTTC
-	TRBV7-2	TRBJ1-2	-	CASSLQESFYGYTF	TGTGCCAGCAGCTTACAGGAGAGTTTCTATGGCTACACCTTC
-	TRBV2	TRBJ2-1	-	CASSGYEQFF	TGTGCCAGCAGCGGCTATGAGCAGTTCTTC
few	TRBV27	TRBJ2-5	TRBD2	CASSLTAPSGRMETQYF	TGTGCCAGCAGTCTTACGGCCCCTAGCGGGAGGATGGAGACCCAGTACTTC
few	TRBV7-3	TRBJ2-3	TRBD1	CASSSTGALPDTQYF	TGTGCCAGCAGCTCGACAGGGGCTTTGCCAGATACGCAGTATTTT
-	TRBV7-9	TRBJ1-1	TRBD1	CASSWSGGSFTEAFF	TGTGCCAGCAGCTGGTCAGGGGGCTCCTTCACTGAAGCTTTCTTT
-	TRBV30	TRBJ2-7	-	CAWSAKRQGGYEQYF	TGTGCCTGGAGTGCCAAACGACAGGGAGGTTACGAGCAGTACTTC
-	TRBV19	TRBJ1-1	TRBD1	CASSTTGDTEAFF	TGTGCCAGTAGTACAACAGGGGACACTGAAGCTTTCTTT
-	TRBV5-1	TRBJ2-1	TRBD2	CASSLPSGSVDEQFF	TGCGCCAGCAGCTTGCCTAGCGGGAGTGTCGATGAGCAGTTCTTC
-	TRBV28	TRBJ1-1	-	CASSTSPRTEAFF	TGTGCCAGCAGTACCTCCCCTCGTACTGAAGCTTTCTTT
-	TRBV24-1	TRBJ2-3	TRBD2	CATSDWGAGARTDTQYF	TGTGCCACCAGTGATTGGGGAGCGGGAGCTCGGACAGATACGCAGTATTTT
-	TRBV7-8	TRBJ2-7	-	CASRSGATGLEQYF	TGTGCCAGCAGGAGTGGTGCAACAGGTCTCGAGCAGTACTTC
-	TRBV15	TRBJ1-4	-	CATSRQNNEKLFF	TGTGCCACCAGCAGACAGAATAATGAAAAACTGTTTTTT
-	TRBV19	TRBJ2-6	-	CASSIRGTGANVLTF	TGTGCCAGTAGTATAAGGGGGACTGGGGCCAACGTCCTGACTTTC
few	TRBV28	TRBJ1-5	-	CASSLIQGNQPQHF	TGTGCCAGCAGTTTGATTCAGGGGAATCAGCCCCAGCATTTT
-	TRBV5-1	TRBJ1-5	TRBD1	CASSLGGQDQPQHF	TGCGCCAGCAGCTTGGGGGGACAGGATCAGCCCCAGCATTTT
-	TRBV6-5	TRBJ1-5	TRBD1	CASRNRGDNQPQHF	TGTGCCAGCAGGAACAGGGGAGACAATCAGCCCCAGCATTTT
-	TRBV18	TRBJ2-6	-	CASSPLRGAGANVLTF	TGTGCCAGCTCACCACTGAGGGGTGCTGGGGCCAACGTCCTGACTTTC
few	TRBV28	TRBJ2-1	TRBD2	CASTIGSGRARNEQFF	TGTGCCAGCACGATCGGTAGCGGGAGGGCGAGGAATGAGCAGTTCTTC
-	TRBV19	TRBJ2-5	-	CASGPGQETQYF	TGTGCCAGTGGGCCCGGCCAAGAGACCCAGTACTTC
-	TRBV5-1	TRBJ1-1	-	CASSFRVETEAFF	TGCGCCAGCAGCTTCCGGGTAGAGACTGAAGCTTTCTTT
-	TRBV19	TRBJ1-2	-	CASSRDLANYGYTF	TGTGCCAGTAGTCGGGACCTAGCTAACTATGGCTACACCTTC
-	TRBV6-6	TRBJ2-2	TRBD1	CASSRDRNTGELFF	TGTGCCAGCAGTCGGGACAGAAACACCGGGGAGCTGTTTTTT
-	TRBV7-2	TRBJ1-6	-	CASSLGGMGTSYNSPLHF	TGTGCCAGCAGCTTAGGGGGGATGGGCACCTCCTATAATTCACCCCTCCACTTT
once	TRBV11-3	TRBJ2-1	TRBD2	CASSGRGSSYNEQFF	TGTGCCAGCAGCGGTCGCGGGAGCTCCTACAATGAGCAGTTCTTC
once	TRBV3-1/TRBV3-2	TRBJ1-4	-	CASSLVNTELFF	TGTGCCAGCAGCCTCGTGAATACGGAACTGTTTTTT
-	TRBV25-1	TRBJ1-3	-	CAQTASVLRGNTIYF	TGTGCCCAGACAGCGTCTGTTCTGAGGGGAAACACCATATATTTT
-	TRBV7-2	TRBJ2-1	TRBD1	CASSTPTGANEQFF	TGTGCCAGCAGCACCCCGACAGGGGCGAATGAGCAGTTCTTC
-	TRBV10-1	TRBJ2-7	-	CASNRDFRDEQYF	TGCGCCAGCAATCGGGACTTTAGGGACGAGCAGTACTTC
-	TRBV28	TRBJ1-1	-	CASSLYRREAFF	TGTGCCAGCAGTTTATACCGTCGGGAAGCTTTCTTT
-	TRBV9	TRBJ1-1	-	CASSRDTGSTEAFF	TGTGCCAGCAGTAGAGATACGGGGTCCACTGAAGCTTTCTTT
-	TRBV29-1	TRBJ1-1	TRBD1	CSIWDRGQTEAFF	TGCAGCATATGGGACAGGGGGCAAACTGAAGCTTTCTTT
once	TRBV19	TRBJ1-1	-	CASSILMVTEAFF	TGTGCCAGTAGTATCTTAATGGTAACTGAAGCTTTCTTT
-	TRBV18	TRBJ1-1	-	CASSPDMNTEAFF	TGTGCCAGCTCACCAGACATGAACACTGAAGCTTTCTTT
-	TRBV19	TRBJ2-2	TRBD1	CASSRTGTNTGELFF	TGTGCCAGTAGCCGGACAGGAACGAACACCGGGGAGCTGTTTTTT
-	TRBV15	TRBJ1-4	-	CATSREGSPFEKLFF	TGTGCCACCAGCAGAGAGGGGAGCCCTTTTGAAAAACTGTTTTTT
-	TRBV6-6	TRBJ2-7	-	CASSYAPREQYF	TGTGCCAGCAGTTACGCCCCAAGGGAGCAGTACTTC
-	TRBV10-1	TRBJ1-2	-	CASRGASPFYGYTF	TGCGCCAGCAGAGGGGCCTCCCCCTTTTATGGCTACACCTTC
-	TRBV5-6	TRBJ2-5	-	CASSYSGAQETQYF	TGTGCCAGCAGCTATAGCGGAGCACAAGAGACCCAGTACTTC
once	TRBV7-6	TRBJ1-1	TRBD1	CASSSGGTGNTEAFF	TGTGCCAGCAGCTCAGGGGGGACAGGGAACACTGAAGCTTTCTTT
-	TRBV9	TRBJ2-1	TRBD2	CASSGDERGVRYNEQFF	TGTGCCAGCAGCGGAGACGAGCGGGGGGTGAGGTACAATGAGCAGTTCTTC
-	TRBV6-4	TRBJ1-1	TRBD1	CASRRDREGSTEAFF	TGTGCCAGCAGAAGGGACAGGGAGGGAAGCACTGAAGCTTTCTTT
-	TRBV11-3	TRBJ2-3	TRBD2	CASSLVAGSTDTQYF	TGTGCCAGCAGCTTAGTAGCGGGGAGCACAGATACGCAGTATTTT
-	TRBV19	TRBJ2-5	-	CASSGETQYF	TGTGCCAGTAGTGGGGAGACCCAGTACTTC
-	TRBV6-2/TRBV6-3	TRBJ2-7	-	CASSYSTAHSYF	TGTGCCAGCAGTTACTCGACGGCCCACTCATACTTC